The clone carrying this T cell receptor beta chain came up many times. Its antigen remains unknown. This record belongs to a study of early T cells in non-severe SARS-CoV-2 infection. About the study: The chains were unpaired, and the sequenced material was bulk RNA from unsorted whole blood.

Unique molecular identifiers (one per individual cDNA molecule) were attached. TCRdb reanalysed the 5' RACE reads using MiXCR and keeps one entry per CDR3 protein. Here the sample spans fewer than 110,000 distinct CDR3 sequences, roughly 11% being singletons. Findings and limits, study-wide: Clonotype matching in VDJdb favored anti-spike CD8 responses and did not capture private and CD4 specificities.

The CDR3 totals 13 residues. Germline V lookup: CDR1 DFQATT, CDR2 SNEGSKA (reference sequence). V was clipped by 3 bases and J by 0 bases, with 7 bases between them. V is TRBV20-1 and J is TRBJ2-3, with D uncertain. Sequenced sample: whole blood. The sequence was obtained from an adult who was a healthcare worker with PCR-confirmed SARS-CoV-2 infection or an uninfected control (not recorded which). CDR3 coding DNA: TGCAGTGCTAGTACAGCTAGCACAGATACGCAGTATTTT. This encodes CSASTASTDTQYF.